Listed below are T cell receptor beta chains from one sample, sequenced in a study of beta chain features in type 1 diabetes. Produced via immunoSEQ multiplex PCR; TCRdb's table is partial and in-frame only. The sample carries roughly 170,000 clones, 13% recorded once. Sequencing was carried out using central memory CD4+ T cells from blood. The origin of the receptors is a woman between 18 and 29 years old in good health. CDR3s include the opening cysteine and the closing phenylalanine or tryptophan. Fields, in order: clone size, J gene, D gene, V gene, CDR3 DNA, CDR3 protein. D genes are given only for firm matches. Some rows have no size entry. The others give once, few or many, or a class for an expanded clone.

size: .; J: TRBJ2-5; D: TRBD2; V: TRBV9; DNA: TGTGCCAGCAGCGTACCTGCGGGAGCTGAGACCCAGTACTTC; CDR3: CASSVPAGAETQYF
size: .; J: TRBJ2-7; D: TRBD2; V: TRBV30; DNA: TGTGCCTGGAGTCGGGGACTACTAAACTACGAGCAGTACTTC; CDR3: CAWSRGLLNYEQYF
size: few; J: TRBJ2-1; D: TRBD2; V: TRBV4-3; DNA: TGCGCCAGCAGCCACGGGACTAGCTCCCACAATGAGCAGTTCTTC; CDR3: CASSHGTSSHNEQFF
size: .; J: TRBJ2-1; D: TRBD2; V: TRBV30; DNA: TGTGCCTGGAGTCTTGGGTTAGCGGGAGTGGATGAGCAGTTCTTC; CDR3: CAWSLGLAGVDEQFF
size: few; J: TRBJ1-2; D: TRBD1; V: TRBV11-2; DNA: TGTGCCAGCAGCCGCCGCGGGCAGGGGGCGTACATGGAAGGCTACACCTTC; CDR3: CASSRRGQGAYMEGYTF
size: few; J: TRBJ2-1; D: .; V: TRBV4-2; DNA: TGTGCCAGCAGCTTAGCTGCGGGAAATTACAATGAGCAGTTCTTC; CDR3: CASSLAAGNYNEQFF
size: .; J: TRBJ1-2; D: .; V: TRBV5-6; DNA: TGTGCCAGCAGCCCCCAGGATTATGGCTACACCTTC; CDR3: CASSPQDYGYTF
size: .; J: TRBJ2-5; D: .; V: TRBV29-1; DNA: TGCAGCGTTGGTTTTAGCGGCTTACAAGAGACCCAGTACTTC; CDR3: CSVGFSGLQETQYF
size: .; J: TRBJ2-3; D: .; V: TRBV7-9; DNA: TGTGCCAGCCTGTTGATGGGGGCAGGAGATACGCAGTATTTT; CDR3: CASLLMGAGDTQYF
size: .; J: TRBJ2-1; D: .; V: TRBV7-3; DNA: TGTGCCAGCAGCCCCTGGGAGAACAATGAGCAGTTCTTC; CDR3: CASSPWENNEQFF
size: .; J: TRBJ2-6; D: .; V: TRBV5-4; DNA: TGTGCCAGCAGCTTGAGGGGCTCTGGGGCCAACGTCCTGACTTTC; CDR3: CASSLRGSGANVLTF
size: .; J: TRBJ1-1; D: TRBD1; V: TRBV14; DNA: TGTGCCAGCAGCCAGGGACAGGGGGGCACTGAAGCTTTCTTT; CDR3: CASSQGQGGTEAFF
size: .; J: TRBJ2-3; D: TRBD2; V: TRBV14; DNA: TGTGCCAGCAGCCAACCGGGACTAGCGTTCACAGATACGCAGTATTTT; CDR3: CASSQPGLAFTDTQYF
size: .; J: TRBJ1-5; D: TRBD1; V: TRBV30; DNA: TGTGCCTGGAGTGTGGGACAGACACGCAATCAGCCCCAGCATTTT; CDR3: CAWSVGQTRNQPQHF
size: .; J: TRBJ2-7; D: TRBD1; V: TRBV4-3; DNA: TGCGCCAGCACCCTAGGGACAGGGGAATACGAGCAGTACTTC; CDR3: CASTLGTGEYEQYF
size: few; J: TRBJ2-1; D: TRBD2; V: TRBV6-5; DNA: TGTGCCAGCAGTTCCGGGACTAGCGGGGAGCAGTTCTTC; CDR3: CASSSGTSGEQFF
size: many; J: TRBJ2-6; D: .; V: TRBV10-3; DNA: TGTGCCATCAGTGGCGGAAACTCTGGGGCCAACGTCCTGACTTTC; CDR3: CAISGGNSGANVLTF
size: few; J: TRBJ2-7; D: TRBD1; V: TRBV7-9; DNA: TGTGCCAGCAGCTTCGGACAGGTGAGCTCCTACGAGCAGTACTTC; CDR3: CASSFGQVSSYEQYF
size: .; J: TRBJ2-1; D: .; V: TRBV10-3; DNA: TGTGCCATCAGGCCCCCTTCGGGGTCGGCGTTCTTC; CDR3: CAIRPPSGSAFF
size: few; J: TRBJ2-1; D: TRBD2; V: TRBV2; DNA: TGTGCCAGCAGGCGGGGGGTTGGACTGTACAATGAGCAGTTCTTC; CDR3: CASRRGVGLYNEQFF
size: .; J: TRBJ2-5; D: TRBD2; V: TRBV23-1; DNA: TGCGCCAGCCTTACTTGGCCGGGTAGCGGGACCATCAGCGGGGAGACCCAGTACTTC; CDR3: CASLTWPGSGTISGETQYF
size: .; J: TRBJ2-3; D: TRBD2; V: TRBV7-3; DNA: TGTGCCAGCAGCACTAGCGGAAGCACAGATACGCAGTATTTT; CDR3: CASSTSGSTDTQYF
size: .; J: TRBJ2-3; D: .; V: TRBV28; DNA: TGTGCCAGCAGTCGGTGGGGGGAGGGCACAGATACGCAGTATTTT; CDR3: CASSRWGEGTDTQYF
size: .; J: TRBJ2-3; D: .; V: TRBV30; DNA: TGTGCCTGGAGTGTAGGGGTTAGCACAGATACGCAGTATTTT; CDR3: CAWSVGVSTDTQYF
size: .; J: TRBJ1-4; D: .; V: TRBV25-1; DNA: TGTGCCAGCAGTGCCCGGGCAACTAATGAAAAACTGTTTTTT; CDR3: CASSARATNEKLFF
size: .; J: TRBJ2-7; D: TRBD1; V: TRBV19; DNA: TGTGCCAGTAGTGCCCCGGGACAGGGGGCTTGGGAGCAGTACTTC; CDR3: CASSAPGQGAWEQYF
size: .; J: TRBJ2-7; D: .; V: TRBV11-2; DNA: TGTGCCAGCAGCCGTGGGCCCCTATCTGCCTACGAGCAGTACTTC; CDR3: CASSRGPLSAYEQYF
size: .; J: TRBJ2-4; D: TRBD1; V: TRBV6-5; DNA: TGTGCCAGCAGGACAGGGAACATTCAGTACTTC; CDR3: CASRTGNIQYF
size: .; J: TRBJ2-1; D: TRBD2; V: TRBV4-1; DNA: TGCGCCAGCAGCCAAGGAAGTAGCGGGAGTATCTATGAGCAGTTCTTC; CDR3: CASSQGSSGSIYEQFF
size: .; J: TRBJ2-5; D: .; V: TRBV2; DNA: TGTGCCACGACAGACCAAGAGACCCAGTACTTC; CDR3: CATTDQETQYF
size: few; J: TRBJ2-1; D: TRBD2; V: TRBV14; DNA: TGTGCCAGCAGCCTACTAGCGGGAGAGAGGGATGAGCAGTTCTTC; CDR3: CASSLLAGERDEQFF
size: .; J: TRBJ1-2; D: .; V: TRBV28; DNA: TGTGCCAGCAGTTCATGGGGGAGCGGACAGGGCTACACCTTC; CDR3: CASSSWGSGQGYTF
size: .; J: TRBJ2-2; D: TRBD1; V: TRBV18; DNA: TGTGCCAGCTCAAGGACAGGGGAGAACACCGGGGAGCTGTTTTTT; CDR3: CASSRTGENTGELFF
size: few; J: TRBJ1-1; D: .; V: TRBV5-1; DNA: TGCGCCAGCAGCTTTACAGCACTGCTGAACACTGAAGCTTTCTTT; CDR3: CASSFTALLNTEAFF
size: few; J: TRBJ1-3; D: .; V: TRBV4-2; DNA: TGTGCCAGCAGCCAAGAAAGACTTTCTGGAAACACCATATATTTT; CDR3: CASSQERLSGNTIYF
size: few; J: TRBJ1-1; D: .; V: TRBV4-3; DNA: TGCGCCAGCAGCCAACGACGTACAGTTGAAGCTTTCTTT; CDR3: CASSQRRTVEAFF
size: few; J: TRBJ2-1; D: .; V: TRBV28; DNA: TGTGCCAGCAGTTTAACCAACTCAGAGCAGTTCTTC; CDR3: CASSLTNSEQFF
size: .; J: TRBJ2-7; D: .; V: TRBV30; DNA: TGTGCCTGGAGTGGGGGGCGCTACGAGCAGTACTTC; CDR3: CAWSGGRYEQYF
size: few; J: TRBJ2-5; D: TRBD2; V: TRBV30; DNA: TGTGCCTGGGCCGGGACTAGCGCCGCCTCAGAGACCCAGTACTTC; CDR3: CAWAGTSAASETQYF
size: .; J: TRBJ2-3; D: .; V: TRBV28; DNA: TGTGCCAGCAGGTTCGGGGTGAGCACAGATACGCAGTATTTT; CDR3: CASRFGVSTDTQYF